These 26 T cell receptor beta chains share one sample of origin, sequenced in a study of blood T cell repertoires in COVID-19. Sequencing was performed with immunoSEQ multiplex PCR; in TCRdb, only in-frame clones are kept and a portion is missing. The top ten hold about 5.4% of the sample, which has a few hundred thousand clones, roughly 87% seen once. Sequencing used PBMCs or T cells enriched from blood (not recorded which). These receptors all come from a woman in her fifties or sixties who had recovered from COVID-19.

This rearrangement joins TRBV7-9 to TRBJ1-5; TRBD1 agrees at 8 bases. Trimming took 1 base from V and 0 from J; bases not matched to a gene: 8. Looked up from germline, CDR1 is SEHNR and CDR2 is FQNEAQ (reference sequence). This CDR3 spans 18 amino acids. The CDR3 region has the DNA TGTGCCAGCAGCTTAGACAGGGGGGGTTTTTATAGCAATCAGCCCCAGCATTTT. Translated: CASSLDRGGFYSNQPQHF.

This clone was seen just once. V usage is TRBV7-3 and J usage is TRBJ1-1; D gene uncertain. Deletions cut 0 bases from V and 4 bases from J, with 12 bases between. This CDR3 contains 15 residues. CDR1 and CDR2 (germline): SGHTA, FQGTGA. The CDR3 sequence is CASSLTAGLGTEAFF. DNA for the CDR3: TGTGCCAGCAGCTTAACGGCGGGGTTAGGCACTGAAGCTTTCTTT.

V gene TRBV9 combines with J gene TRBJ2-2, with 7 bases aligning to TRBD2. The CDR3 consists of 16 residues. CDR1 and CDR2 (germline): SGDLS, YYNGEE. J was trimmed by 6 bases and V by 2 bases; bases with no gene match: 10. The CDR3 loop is CASSVPLRGGPGELFF. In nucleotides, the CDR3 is TGTGCCAGCAGCGTGCCCTTGAGGGGAGGGCCCGGGGAGCTGTTTTTT.

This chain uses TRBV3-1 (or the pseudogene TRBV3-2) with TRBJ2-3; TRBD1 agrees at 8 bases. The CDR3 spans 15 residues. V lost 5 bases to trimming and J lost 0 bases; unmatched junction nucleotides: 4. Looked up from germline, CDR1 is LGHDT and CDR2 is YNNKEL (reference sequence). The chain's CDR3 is CASSDRGPSTDTQYF. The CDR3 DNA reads TGTGCCAGCAGCGACAGGGGACCTAGCACAGATACGCAGTATTTT.

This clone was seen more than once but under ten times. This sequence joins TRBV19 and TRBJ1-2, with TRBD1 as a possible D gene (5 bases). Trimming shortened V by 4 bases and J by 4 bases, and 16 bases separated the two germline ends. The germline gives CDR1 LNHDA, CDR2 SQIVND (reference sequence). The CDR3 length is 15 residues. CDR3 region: CASSNQGPGGYGYTF. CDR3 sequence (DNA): TGTGCCAGTAGTAATCAGGGCCCTGGTGGCTATGGCTACACCTTC.

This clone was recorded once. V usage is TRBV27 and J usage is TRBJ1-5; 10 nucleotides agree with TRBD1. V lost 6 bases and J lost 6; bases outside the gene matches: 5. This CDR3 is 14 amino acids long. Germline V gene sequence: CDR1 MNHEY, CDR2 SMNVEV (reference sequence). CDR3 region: CASRGTGVTQPQHF. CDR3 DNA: TGTGCCAGCAGGGGGACAGGGGTTACTCAGCCCCAGCATTTT.

CDR3 DNA sequence: TGTGCCAGCAGATCGCAGGATGCCTTAGGCTATGGCTACACCTTC. Translated: CASRSQDALGYGYTF. The chain combines TRBV27 with TRBJ1-2, with D uncertain. The germline gives CDR1 MNHEY, CDR2 SMNVEV (reference sequence). This CDR3 is built from 15 residues. Deletions cut 6 bases from V and 4 bases from J, with 18 bases between.

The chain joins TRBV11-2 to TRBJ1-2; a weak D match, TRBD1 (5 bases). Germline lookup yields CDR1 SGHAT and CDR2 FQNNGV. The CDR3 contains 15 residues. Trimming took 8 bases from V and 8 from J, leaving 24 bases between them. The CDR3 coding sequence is TGTGCCAGCGACTTATCCCCGGGGCAGGGACTAGGCTACACCTTC. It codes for CASDLSPGQGLGYTF.

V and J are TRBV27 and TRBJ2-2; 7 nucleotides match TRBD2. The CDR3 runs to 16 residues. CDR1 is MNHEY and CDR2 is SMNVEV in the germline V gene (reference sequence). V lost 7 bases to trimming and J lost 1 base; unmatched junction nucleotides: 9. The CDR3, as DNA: TGTGCCAGCAAACGGGACTACCCTATGAACACCGGGGAGCTGTTTTTT. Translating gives CASKRDYPMNTGELFF.

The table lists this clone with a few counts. The CDR3 DNA reads TGTGCCAGCAGCTCACATGCAGGGGGATTGGGGAACACTGAAGCTTTCTTT. Translating gives CASSSHAGGLGNTEAFF. The chain links TRBV7-2 to TRBJ1-1; 7 nucleotides agree with TRBD1. V dropped 4 bases and J dropped 1; count of bases not matched to a gene: 12. The CDR3 extends over 17 amino acids. Germline V gene data show CDR1 as SGHTA and CDR2 as FQGNSA.

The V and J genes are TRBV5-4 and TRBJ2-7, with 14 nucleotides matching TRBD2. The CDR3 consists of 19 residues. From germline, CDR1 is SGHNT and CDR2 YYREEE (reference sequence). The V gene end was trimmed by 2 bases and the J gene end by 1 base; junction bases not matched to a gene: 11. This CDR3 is CASSFSGLAGALGSYEQYF. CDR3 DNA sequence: TGTGCCAGCAGCTTTTCGGGACTAGCGGGGGCCCTAGGATCCTACGAGCAGTACTTC.

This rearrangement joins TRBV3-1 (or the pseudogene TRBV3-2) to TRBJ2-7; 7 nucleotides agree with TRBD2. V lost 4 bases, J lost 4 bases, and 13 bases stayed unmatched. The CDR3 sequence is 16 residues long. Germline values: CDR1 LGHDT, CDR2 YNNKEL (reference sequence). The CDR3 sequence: CASSPSPGGQAYEQYF. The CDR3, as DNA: TGTGCCAGCAGCCCCTCACCGGGGGGTCAGGCTTACGAGCAGTACTTC.

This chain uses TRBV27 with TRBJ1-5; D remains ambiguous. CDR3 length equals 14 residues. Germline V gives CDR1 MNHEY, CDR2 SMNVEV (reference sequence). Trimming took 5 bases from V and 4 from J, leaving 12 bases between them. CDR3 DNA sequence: TGTGCCAGCAGTCACATCGGGATTAATCAGCCCCAGCATTTT. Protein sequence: CASSHIGINQPQHF.

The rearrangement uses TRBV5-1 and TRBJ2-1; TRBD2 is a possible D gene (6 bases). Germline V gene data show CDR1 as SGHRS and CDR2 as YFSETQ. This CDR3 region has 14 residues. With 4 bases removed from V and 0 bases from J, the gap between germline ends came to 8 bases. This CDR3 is CASSTGDSYNEQFF. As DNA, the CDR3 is TGCGCCAGCAGCACGGGGGACTCCTACAATGAGCAGTTCTTC.

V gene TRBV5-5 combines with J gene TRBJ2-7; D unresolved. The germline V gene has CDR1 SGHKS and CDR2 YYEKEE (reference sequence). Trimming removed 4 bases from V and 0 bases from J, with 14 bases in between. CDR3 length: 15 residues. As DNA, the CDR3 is TGTGCCAGCAGCACTTTGGGCCAAAGCTCCTACGAGCAGTACTTC. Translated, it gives CASSTLGQSSYEQYF.

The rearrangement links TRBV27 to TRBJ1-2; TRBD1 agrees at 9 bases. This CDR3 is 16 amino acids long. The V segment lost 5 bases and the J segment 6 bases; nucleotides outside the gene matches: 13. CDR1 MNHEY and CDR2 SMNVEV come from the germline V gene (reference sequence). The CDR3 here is CASSQSGTGMVDGYTF. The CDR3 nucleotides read TGTGCCAGCAGTCAGTCGGGGACAGGGATGGTGGATGGCTACACCTTC.

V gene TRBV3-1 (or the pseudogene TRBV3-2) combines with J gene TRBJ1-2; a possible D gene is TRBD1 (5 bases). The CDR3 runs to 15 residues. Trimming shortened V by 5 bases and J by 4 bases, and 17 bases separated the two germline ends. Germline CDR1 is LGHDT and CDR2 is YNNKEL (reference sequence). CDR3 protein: CASSIDSSAFYGYTF. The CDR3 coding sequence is TGTGCCAGCAGCATAGACAGTTCCGCTTTCTATGGCTACACCTTC.

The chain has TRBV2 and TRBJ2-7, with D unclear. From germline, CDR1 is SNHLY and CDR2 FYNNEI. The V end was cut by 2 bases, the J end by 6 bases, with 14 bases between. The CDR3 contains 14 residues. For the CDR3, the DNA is TGTGCCAGCAGTGAATCAAGAACTCATGGCGAGCAGTACTTC. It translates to CASSESRTHGEQYF. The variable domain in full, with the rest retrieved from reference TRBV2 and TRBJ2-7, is EPEVTQTPSHQVTQMGQEVILRCVPISNHLYFYWYRQILGQKVEFLVSFYNNEISEKSEIFDDQFSVERPDGSNFTLKIRSTKLEDSAMYFCASSESRTHGEQYFGPGTRLTVT.

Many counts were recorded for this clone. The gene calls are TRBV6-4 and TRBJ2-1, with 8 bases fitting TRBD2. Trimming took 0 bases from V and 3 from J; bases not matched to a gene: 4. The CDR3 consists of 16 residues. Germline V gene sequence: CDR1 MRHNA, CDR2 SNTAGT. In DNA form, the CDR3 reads TGTGCCAGCAGTGACTCGGTCGGGGGGGACTACAATGAGCAGTTCTTC. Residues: CASSDSVGGDYNEQFF.

CDR3 bases: TGTGCCAGCAGTTTTGGACAGACGAACGCTTTCTTT. This gives the protein CASSFGQTNAFF. The V and J genes are TRBV12-3 or TRBV12-4 and TRBJ1-1; D might be TRBD1 (6 bases). The CDR3 consists of 12 residues. Trimming shortened V by 3 bases and J by 11 bases, and 13 bases separated the two germline ends.

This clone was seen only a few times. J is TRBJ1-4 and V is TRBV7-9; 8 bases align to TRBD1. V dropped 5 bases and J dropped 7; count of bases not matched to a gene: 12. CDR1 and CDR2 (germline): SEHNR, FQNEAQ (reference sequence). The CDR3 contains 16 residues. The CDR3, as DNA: TGTGCCAGCAGCCTCTCTTTGACAGGGGAGAGTGAAAAACTGTTTTTT. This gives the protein CASSLSLTGESEKLFF.

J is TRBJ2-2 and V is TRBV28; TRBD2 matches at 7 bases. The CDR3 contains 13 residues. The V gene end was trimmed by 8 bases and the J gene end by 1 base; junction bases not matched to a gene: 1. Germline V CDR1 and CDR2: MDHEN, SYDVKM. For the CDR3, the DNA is TGTGCCAGCGGGAGGGAGAACACCGGGGAGCTGTTTTTT. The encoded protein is CASGRENTGELFF.

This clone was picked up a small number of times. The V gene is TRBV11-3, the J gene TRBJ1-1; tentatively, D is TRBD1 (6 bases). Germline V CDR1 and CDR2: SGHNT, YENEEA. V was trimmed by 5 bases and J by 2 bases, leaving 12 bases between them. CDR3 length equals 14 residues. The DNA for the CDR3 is TGTGCCAGCAGCCGGGGGGCCCTAAACACTGAAGCTTTCTTT. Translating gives CASSRGALNTEAFF.

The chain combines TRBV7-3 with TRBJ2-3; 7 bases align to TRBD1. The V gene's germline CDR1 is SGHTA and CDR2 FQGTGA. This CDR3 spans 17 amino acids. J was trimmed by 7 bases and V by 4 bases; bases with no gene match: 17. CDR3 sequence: CASSSIPLRTGPNTQYF. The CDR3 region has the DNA TGTGCCAGCAGCTCAATACCCCTCAGGACAGGACCAAATACGCAGTATTTT.

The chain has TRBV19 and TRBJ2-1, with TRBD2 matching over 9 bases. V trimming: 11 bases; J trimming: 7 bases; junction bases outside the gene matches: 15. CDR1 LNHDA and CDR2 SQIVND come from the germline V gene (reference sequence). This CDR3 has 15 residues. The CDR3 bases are TGTGCCTCCCAGGGGTTGGCGGGAGGGCTTAATGAGCAGTTCTTC. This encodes CASQGLAGGLNEQFF.

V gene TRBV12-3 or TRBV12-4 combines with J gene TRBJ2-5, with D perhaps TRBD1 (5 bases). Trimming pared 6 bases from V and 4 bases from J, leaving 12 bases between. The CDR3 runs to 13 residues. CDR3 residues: CASSYTGLETQYF. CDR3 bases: TGTGCCAGCAGCTACACAGGATTAGAGACCCAGTACTTC.